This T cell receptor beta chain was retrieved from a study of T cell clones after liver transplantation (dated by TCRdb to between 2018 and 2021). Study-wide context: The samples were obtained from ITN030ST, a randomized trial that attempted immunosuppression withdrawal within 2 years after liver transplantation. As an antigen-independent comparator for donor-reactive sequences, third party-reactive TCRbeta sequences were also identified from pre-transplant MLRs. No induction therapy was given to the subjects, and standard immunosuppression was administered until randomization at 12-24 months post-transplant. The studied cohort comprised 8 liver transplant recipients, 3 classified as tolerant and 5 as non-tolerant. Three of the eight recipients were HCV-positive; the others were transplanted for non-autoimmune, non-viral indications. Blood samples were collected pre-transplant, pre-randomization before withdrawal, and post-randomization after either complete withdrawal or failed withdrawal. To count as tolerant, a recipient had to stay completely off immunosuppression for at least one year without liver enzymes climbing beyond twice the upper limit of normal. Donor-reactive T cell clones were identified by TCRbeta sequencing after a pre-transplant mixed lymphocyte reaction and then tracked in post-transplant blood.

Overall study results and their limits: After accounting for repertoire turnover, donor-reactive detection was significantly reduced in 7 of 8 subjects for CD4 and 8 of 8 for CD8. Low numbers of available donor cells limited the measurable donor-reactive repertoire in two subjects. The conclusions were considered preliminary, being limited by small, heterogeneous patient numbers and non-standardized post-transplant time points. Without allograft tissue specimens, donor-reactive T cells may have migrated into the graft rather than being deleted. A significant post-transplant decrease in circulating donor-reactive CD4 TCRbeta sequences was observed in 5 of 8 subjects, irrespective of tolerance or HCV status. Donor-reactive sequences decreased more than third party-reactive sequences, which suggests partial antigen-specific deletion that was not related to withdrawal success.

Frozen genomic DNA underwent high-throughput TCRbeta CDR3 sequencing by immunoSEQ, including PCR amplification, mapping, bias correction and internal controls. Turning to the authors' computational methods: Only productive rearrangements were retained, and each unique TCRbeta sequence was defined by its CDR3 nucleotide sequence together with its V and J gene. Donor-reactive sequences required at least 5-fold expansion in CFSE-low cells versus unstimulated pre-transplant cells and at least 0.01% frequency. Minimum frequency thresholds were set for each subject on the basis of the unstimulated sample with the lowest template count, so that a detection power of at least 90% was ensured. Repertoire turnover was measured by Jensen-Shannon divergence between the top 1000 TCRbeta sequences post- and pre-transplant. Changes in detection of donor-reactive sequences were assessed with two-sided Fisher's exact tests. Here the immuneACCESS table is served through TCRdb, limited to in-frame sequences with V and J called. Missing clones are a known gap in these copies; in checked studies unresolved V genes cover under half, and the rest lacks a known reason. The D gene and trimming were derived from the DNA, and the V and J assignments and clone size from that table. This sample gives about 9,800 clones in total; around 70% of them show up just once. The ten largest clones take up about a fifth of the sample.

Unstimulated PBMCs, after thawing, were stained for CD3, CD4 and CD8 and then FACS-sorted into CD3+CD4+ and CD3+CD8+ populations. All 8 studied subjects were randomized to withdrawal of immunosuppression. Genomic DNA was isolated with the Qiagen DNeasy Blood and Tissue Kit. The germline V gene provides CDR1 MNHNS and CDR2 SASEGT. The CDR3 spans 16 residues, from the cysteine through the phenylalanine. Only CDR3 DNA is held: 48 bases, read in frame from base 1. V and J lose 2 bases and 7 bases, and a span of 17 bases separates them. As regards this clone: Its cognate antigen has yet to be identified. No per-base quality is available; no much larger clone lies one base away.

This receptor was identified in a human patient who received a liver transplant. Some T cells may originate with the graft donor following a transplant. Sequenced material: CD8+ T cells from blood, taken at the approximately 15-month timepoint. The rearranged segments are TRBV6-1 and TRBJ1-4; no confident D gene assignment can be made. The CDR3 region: CASSESPELLGEKLFF. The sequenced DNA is TGTGCCAGCAGTGAATCCCCCGAGTTGCTGGGTGAAAAACTGTTTTTT.